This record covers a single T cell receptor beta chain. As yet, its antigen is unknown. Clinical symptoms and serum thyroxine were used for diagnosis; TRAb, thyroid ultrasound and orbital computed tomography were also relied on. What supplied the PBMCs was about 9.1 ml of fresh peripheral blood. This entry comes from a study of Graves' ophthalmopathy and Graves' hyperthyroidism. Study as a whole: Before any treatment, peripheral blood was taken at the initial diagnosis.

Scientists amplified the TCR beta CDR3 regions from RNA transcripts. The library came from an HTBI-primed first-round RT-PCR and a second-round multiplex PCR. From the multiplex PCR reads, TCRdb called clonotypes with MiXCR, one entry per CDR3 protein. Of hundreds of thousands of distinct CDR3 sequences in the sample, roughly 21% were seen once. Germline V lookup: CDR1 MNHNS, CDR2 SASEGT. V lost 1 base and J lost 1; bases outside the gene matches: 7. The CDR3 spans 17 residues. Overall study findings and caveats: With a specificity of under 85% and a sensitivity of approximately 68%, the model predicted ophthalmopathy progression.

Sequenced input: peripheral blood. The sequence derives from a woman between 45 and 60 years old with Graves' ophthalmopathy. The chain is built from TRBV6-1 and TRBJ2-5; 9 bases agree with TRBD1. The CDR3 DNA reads TGTGCCAGCAGTGAAGGGGGGACAGGGTATGTCCAAGAGACCCAGTACTTC. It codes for CASSEGGTGYVQETQYF.